This T cell receptor beta chain was documented in a study of identical twins. CDR3 size: 15 residues. The trim removed 6 bases at V and 5 bases at J, leaving 7 bases unmatched. The germline V gene encodes CDR1 MNHNS and CDR2 SASEGT. One entry per CDR3 protein results from TCRdb running MiXCR on the 5' RACE reads. The sample holds approximately 500,000 distinct CDR3 sequences, 20% to 25% seen once. This sample also belongs to another study, concerning T cells expressing NK-cell markers. From that report: Sorting was restricted to alpha-beta TCR T cells by an anti-gamma-delta TCR antibody in several experiments. Uncertainty persisted over the HCMV specificity of expanded NKG2C+ T cell clones.

The sequencing input was CD4+ T cells sorted from blood. The clonotype was recovered from a woman aged 18-30 years in good health. The chain is built from TRBV6-1 and TRBJ2-1; 10 bases agree with TRBD1. The CDR3 protein is CASRRSGQGHNEQFF. The CDR3, as DNA: TGTGCCAGCAGAAGGTCGGGACAGGGGCACAATGAGCAGTTCTTC.